The entry below gives a single T cell receptor (beta chain) sequence along with its context. Its antigen is unidentified. Measured with immunoSEQ multiplex PCR; TCRdb has only the in-frame clones, and not every one. The repertoire holds tens of thousands of clones, with around 78% as singletons. The data were obtained in a study of CD4 T cells in relation to SARS-CoV-2 and coronaviruses. General observations from the study: Crossreactive clones expanded significantly less to SARS-CoV-2 than monoreactive clones.

The unexposed donors gave CD4+ T cells in about 2010-2019, prior to COVID-19. After ten to eleven days of culture, CD4+ T cells were isolated. Testing used SARS-CoV-2 S/N and four cold-coronavirus spikes on unexposed-donor CD4+ T cells, cells permitting. V lost 4 bases and J lost 0, with 12 bases in between. CDR3 size: 15 residues. Germline V gene data show CDR1 as LGHDT and CDR2 as YNNKEL (reference sequence). The sequence derives from a human donor in good health. This chain joins TRBV3-1 (or the pseudogene TRBV3-2) and TRBJ1-2, with D uncertain. Sequences were obtained from CD4+ T cells from PBMCs, cultured in vitro. The CDR3 loop is CASSPGPTSNYGYTF. The CDR3 coding sequence is TGTGCCAGCAGCCCCGGGCCGACTTCTAACTATGGCTACACCTTC.